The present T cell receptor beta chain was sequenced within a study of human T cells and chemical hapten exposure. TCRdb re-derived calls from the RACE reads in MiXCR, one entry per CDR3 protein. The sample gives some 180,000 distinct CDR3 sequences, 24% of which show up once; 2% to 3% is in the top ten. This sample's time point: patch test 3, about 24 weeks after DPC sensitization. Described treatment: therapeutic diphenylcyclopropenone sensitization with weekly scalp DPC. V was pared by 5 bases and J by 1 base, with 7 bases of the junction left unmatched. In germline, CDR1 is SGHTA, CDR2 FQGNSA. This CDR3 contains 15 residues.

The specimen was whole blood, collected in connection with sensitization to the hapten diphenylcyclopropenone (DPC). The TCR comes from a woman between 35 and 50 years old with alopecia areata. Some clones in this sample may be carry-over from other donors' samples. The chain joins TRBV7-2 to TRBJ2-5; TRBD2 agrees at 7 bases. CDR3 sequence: CASSQRRGFQETQYF. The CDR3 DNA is TGTGCCAGCAGCCAGCGGCGGGGGTTCCAAGAGACCCAGTACTTC.